The next 9 T cell receptor beta chains were all read from a single sample in a study of blood T cell repertoires in COVID-19. The data were produced by immunoSEQ multiplex PCR, yet TCRdb's version contains in-frame clones alone and is incomplete. Among a few hundred thousand clones listed, approximately 87% were seen once. Sequencing was done on a sample of peripheral blood. All receptors come from a man aged 60-69 years with acute or convalescent COVID-19.

This chain joins TRBV19 and TRBJ1-6; D is possibly TRBD1 (5 bases). The ends were cut back, 5 bases at V and 7 bases at J, with 18 bases in the middle. Germline lookup yields CDR1 LNHDA and CDR2 SQIVND (reference sequence). The CDR3 spans 16 residues. CDR3 amino acids: CASSPRGSGGNSPLHF. The CDR3 DNA reads TGTGCCAGTAGTCCCCGTGGGAGCGGGGGAAATTCACCCCTCCACTTT.

This clone occurred a few times. The CDR3 region has the DNA TGCGCCAGCGGAGGACAGGGGTTAGGCGGCTACACCTTC. It codes for CASGGQGLGGYTF. The chain employs TRBV5-1 and TRBJ1-2, with 9 bases identical to TRBD1. The CDR3 runs 13 residues. Trimming at V came to 7 bases and at J to 8 bases, leaving 9 bases not matched to a gene. Germline-derived CDR1 and CDR2 are SGHRS and YFSETQ.

This chain uses TRBV4-3 with TRBJ1-1, with D perhaps TRBD1 (6 bases). The CDR3 sequence is 14 residues long. Germline CDR1 is LGHNA and CDR2 is YSLEER. V lost 3 bases and J lost 7, with 15 bases in between. The CDR3 sequence is CASSQELGAVEAFF. The CDR3 DNA reads TGCGCCAGCAGCCAGGAATTGGGGGCCGTTGAAGCTTTCTTT.

The chain carries TRBV4-3 and TRBJ2-1, with 8 positions matching TRBD2. The CDR3 consists of 14 residues. Germline trimming cut 5 bases from V and 4 bases from J; bases unmatched to any gene: 4. CDR1 is LGHNA, CDR2 YSLEER, per germline. The CDR3 is CASSSGLAYNEQFF. The CDR3 DNA is TGCGCCAGCAGCTCAGGACTAGCTTACAATGAGCAGTTCTTC.

J is TRBJ2-1 and V is TRBV6-5; TRBD2 might be the D (5 bases). V lost 7 bases and J lost 6, with 19 bases in between. The CDR3 is made up of 15 amino acids. Germline V gives CDR1 MNHEY, CDR2 SVGAGI. The CDR3 spells CASTLSGAAFNEQFF. Written as DNA, the CDR3 is TGTGCCAGCACCCTGTCTGGAGCGGCTTTCAATGAGCAGTTCTTC.

V gene TRBV5-1 combines with J gene TRBJ2-3, with D perhaps matching TRBD1 (6 bases). CDR3 length equals 15 residues. Germline CDR1 and CDR2: SGHRS and YFSETQ. V lost 4 bases and J 3 bases, leaving 15 bases between the germline ends. The CDR3 is CASSVGQPRTDTQYF. The CDR3 coding sequence is TGCGCCAGCAGCGTCGGACAGCCCCGTACAGATACGCAGTATTTT.

This chain connects TRBV6-2 or TRBV6-3 to TRBJ1-2; D is uncertain. The CDR3 extends over 15 amino acids. The germline gives CDR1 MNHEY, CDR2 SVGEGT. Between the trimmed V and J ends, which lost 2 bases and 4 bases, there was a span of 14 bases. The CDR3 nucleotides are TGTGCCAGCAGTTACCCCACCGCTCCACTCTATGGCTACACCTTC. Its translation is CASSYPTAPLYGYTF.

This sequence joins TRBV4-1 and TRBJ1-5, with D tentatively TRBD1 (6 bases). CDR3 length: 18 amino acids. Germline V gene sequence: CDR1 MGHRA, CDR2 YSYEKL. V was trimmed by 0 bases and J by 2 bases, leaving 17 bases between them. Written as DNA, the CDR3 is TGCGCCAGCAGCCAAGAGATGACGAGGGGGAACGGCAATCAGCCCCAGCATTTT. Translating gives CASSQEMTRGNGNQPQHF.

This rearrangement joins TRBV6-5 to TRBJ1-1; 7 bases match TRBD1. Per germline, CDR1 MNHEY and CDR2 SVGAGI. This CDR3 region has 15 residues. After removal of 5 bases from V and 1 base from J, the junction contained 7 bases not matched to a gene. The CDR3 spells CASSRDRDSNTEAFF. The CDR3 DNA sequence: TGTGCCAGCAGTCGAGACAGGGATTCGAACACTGAAGCTTTCTTT.